These 5 T cell receptor beta chains share one sample of origin, sequenced in a study of CD8 T cells in Susac syndrome. Random hexamers were used to reverse transcribe roughly 0.5 to 1 ug of RNA. TCRdb ran MiXCR on the immunoSEQ multiplex PCR reads and lists one entry per CDR3 protein. The data show roughly 160,000 distinct CDR3 sequences, about 96% seen once. The sequenced sample was CD4+ T cells from PBMCs. The receptors here all came from a human donor with Susac syndrome.

This clonotype is judged medium-sized (0.01 to 0.1%). The germline gene is not matched at one end of the junction; a read error may be the cause. The chain links TRBV5-1 to TRBJ2-5; D gene unclear. The CDR3 extends over 11 amino acids. CDR1 SGHRS and CDR2 YFSETQ come from the germline V gene. CDR3 sequence: CASSLQETQYF. The CDR3 DNA is TGTGCCAGCAGCTTACAAGAGACCCAGTACTTC.

Only one count was recorded for this clonotype. The chain links TRBV28 to TRBJ2-1; TRBD1 might be the D (6 bases). CDR1 and CDR2 (germline): MDHEN, SYDVKM. This CDR3 has 13 amino acids. Trimming stripped 8 bases from V and 4 bases from J, with 12 bases between. The CDR3 spells CASGLGAYNEQFF. DNA for the CDR3: TGTGCCAGCGGCTTGGGGGCTTACAATGAGCAGTTCTTC.

V and J are TRBV28 and TRBJ2-7; 8 bases fit TRBD1. The CDR3 totals 15 residues. V was pared by 5 bases and J by 3 bases, with 9 bases of the junction left unmatched. CDR1 is MDHEN and CDR2 is SYDVKM in the germline V gene. CDR3 sequence reads: CASSPPGTGLYEQYF. CDR3 coding DNA: TGTGCCAGCAGTCCGCCCGGGACAGGTCTCTACGAGCAGTACTTC.

This clonotype showed up just once. V gene TRBV6-5 combines with J gene TRBJ2-5; TRBD2 is a possible D gene (7 bases). The ends were cut back, 0 bases at V and 5 bases at J, with 16 bases in the middle. The germline gives CDR1 MNHEY, CDR2 SVGAGI. The CDR3 spans 16 residues. The DNA for the CDR3 is TGTGCCAGCAGTTACTCACGAGGGGGAGCGGGGGAGACCCAGTACTTC. It specifies CASSYSRGGAGETQYF.

The chain links TRBV20-1 to TRBJ2-3; D remains ambiguous. Per the germline V gene, CDR1 is DFQATT and CDR2 is SNEGSKA (reference sequence). The CDR3 covers 12 residues. The V gene lost 2 bases and the J gene lost 1 base, with 4 bases spanning the gap. This CDR3 is CSARSGTDTQYF. CDR3 sequence (DNA): TGCAGTGCTAGATCGGGCACAGATACGCAGTATTTT.